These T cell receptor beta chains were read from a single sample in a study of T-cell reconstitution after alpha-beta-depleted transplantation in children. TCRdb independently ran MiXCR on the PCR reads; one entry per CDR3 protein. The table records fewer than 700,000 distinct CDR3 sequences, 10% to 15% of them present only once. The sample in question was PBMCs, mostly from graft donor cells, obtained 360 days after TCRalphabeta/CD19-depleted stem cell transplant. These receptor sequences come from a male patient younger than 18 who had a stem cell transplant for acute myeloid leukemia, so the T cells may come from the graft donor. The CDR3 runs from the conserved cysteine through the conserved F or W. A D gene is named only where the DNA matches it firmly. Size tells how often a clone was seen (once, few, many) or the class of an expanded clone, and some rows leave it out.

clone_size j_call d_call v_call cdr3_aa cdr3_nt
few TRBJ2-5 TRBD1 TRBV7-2 CASSFRTGGVRETQYF TGTGCCAGCAGCTTCCGGACAGGGGGAGTACGAGAGACCCAGTACTTC
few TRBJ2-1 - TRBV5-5 CASSEGLYNEQFF TGTGCCAGCAGCGAGGGACTCTACAATGAGCAGTTCTTC
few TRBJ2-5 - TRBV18 CASSPAGGFGETQYF TGTGCCAGCTCACCGGCAGGGGGGTTTGGAGAGACCCAGTACTTC
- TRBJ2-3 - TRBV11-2 CASSLDGTHTDTQYF TGTGCCAGCAGCTTAGATGGGACACACACAGATACGCAGTATTTT
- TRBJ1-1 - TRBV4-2 CASSQEPGQYTEAFF TGTGCCAGCAGCCAAGAACCCGGACAGTACACTGAAGCTTTCTTT
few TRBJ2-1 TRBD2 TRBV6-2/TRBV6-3 CASIAGLGSYNEQFF TGTGCCAGCATAGCGGGCTTAGGCTCCTACAATGAGCAGTTCTTC
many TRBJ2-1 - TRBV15 CATSRDGVTYNEQFF TGTGCCACCAGCAGAGATGGGGTTACCTACAATGAGCAGTTCTTC
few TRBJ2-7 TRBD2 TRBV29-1 CSVVFGGRSSYEQYF TGCAGCGTTGTATTCGGCGGGAGGAGCTCCTACGAGCAGTACTTC
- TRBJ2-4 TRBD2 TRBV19 CASSTSLAGIQYF TGTGCCAGTAGTACCTCACTAGCGGGCATTCAGTACTTC
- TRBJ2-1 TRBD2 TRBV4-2 CASSQEGLAGANEQFF TGTGCCAGCAGCCAAGAGGGACTAGCGGGAGCCAATGAGCAGTTCTTC
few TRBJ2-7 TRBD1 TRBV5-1 CASSKTRGNEQYF TGCGCCAGCAGCAAGACCAGGGGGAACGAGCAGTACTTC
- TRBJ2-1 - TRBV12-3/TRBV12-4 CASTPRYRPDSYNEQFF TGTGCCAGCACCCCGCGGTACCGACCAGACTCCTACAATGAGCAGTTCTTC
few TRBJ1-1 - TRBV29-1 CSVDRTEAFF TGCAGCGTTGATCGGACTGAAGCTTTCTTT
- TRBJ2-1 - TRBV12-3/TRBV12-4 CASSLGLQGGEQFF TGTGCCAGCAGTTTGGGACTCCAAGGGGGTGAGCAGTTCTTC
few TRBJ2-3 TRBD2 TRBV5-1 CASSYQAGGRTDTQYF TGCGCCAGCAGCTATCAAGCGGGAGGGCGCACAGATACGCAGTATTTT
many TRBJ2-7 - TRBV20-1 CSASGPYEQYF TGCAGTGCTAGCGGACCATACGAGCAGTACTTC
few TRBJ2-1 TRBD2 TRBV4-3 CASSRERTSGGNEQFF TGCGCCAGCAGCCGCGAACGGACTAGCGGGGGGAATGAGCAGTTCTTC
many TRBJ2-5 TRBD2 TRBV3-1 CASSQRGAGLETQYF TGTGCCAGCAGCCAGAGGGGAGCGGGACTAGAGACCCAGTACTTC
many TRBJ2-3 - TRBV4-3 CASSQDFDGGRADTQYF TGCGCCAGCAGCCAAGATTTCGACGGAGGGAGAGCAGATACGCAGTATTTT
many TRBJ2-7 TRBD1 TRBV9 CASTPRDRAYEQYF TGTGCCAGCACCCCTCGGGACAGGGCCTACGAGCAGTACTTC
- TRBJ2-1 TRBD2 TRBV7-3 CASSLSLAGGPLHEQFF TGTGCCAGCAGCTTAAGTCTAGCGGGAGGGCCCCTACATGAGCAGTTCTTC
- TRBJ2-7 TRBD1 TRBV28 CASSRSGQGSSYEQYF TGTGCCAGCAGCCGCTCGGGACAGGGGTCTTCCTACGAGCAGTACTTC
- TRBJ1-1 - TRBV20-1 CSASVRVGGTEAFF TGCAGTGCTAGTGTAAGGGTTGGGGGAACTGAAGCTTTCTTT
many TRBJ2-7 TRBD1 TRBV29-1 CSVLTGVLSYEQYF TGCAGCGTTCTGACAGGGGTTCTCTCCTACGAGCAGTACTTC
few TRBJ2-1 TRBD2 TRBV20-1 CSARTSGRANNEQFF TGCAGTGCAAGGACTAGCGGGAGGGCCAACAATGAGCAGTTCTTC
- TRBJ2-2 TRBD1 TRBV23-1 CASSHYRQGTAGELFF TGCGCCAGCAGCCATTATCGACAGGGGACGGCCGGGGAGCTGTTTTTT
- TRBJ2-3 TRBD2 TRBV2 CASTIGPSGTSTDTQYF TGTGCCAGCACGATCGGGCCTAGCGGGACCAGCACAGATACGCAGTATTTT
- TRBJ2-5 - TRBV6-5 CASSYYLQGLRETQYF TGTGCCAGCAGTTACTACCTCCAGGGGTTAAGGGAGACCCAGTACTTC
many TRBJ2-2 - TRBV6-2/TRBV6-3 CASSSGDLTGELFF TGTGCCAGCAGTTCCGGGGACCTCACCGGGGAGCTGTTTTTT
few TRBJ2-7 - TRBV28 CASSFPGTRGYF TGTGCCAGCAGTTTCCCTGGCACGAGGGGGTACTTC
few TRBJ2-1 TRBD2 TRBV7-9 CASSSAAGGEQFF TGTGCCAGCAGCTCGGCCGCGGGAGGTGAGCAGTTCTTC
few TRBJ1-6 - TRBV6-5 CASSNPGQNSPLHF TGTGCCAGCAGTAACCCGGGGCAGAATTCACCCCTCCACTTT
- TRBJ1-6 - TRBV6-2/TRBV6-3 CASSYQGERSSYNSPLHF TGTGCCAGCAGTTACCAGGGAGAGCGGAGCTCCTATAATTCACCCCTCCACTTT
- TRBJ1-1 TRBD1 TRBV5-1 CASSSAGGRSTEAFF TGCGCCAGCAGCTCGGCAGGGGGCCGGAGCACTGAAGCTTTCTTT
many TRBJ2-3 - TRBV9 CASSTPPDTQYF TGTGCCAGCAGCACCCCCCCAGATACGCAGTATTTT